What follows are 9 T cell receptor beta chains derived from one specimen sequenced in a study of identifying expanded T cells in peripheral blood. TCRdb's table, derived via immunoSEQ multiplex PCR, lists solely in-frame clones and lacks some. The sample holds about 53,000 clones; approximately 83% are singletons and the top ten take roughly 18%. Material: blood. These receptors all stem from a person aged 18-69 years in good health.

In its sample, this clone was seen once. The rearrangement links TRBV19 to TRBJ1-1; D is possibly TRBD1 (5 bases). Germline-derived CDR1 and CDR2 are LNHDA and SQIVND (reference sequence). The V gene lost 2 bases and the J gene lost 4 bases, with 17 bases spanning the gap. The CDR3 has 16 amino acids. CDR3 amino acids: CASSIYRTGFRTEAFF. The DNA for the CDR3 is TGTGCCAGTAGTATATACCGAACAGGTTTTCGCACTGAAGCTTTCTTT.

This clone has only a few counts. The rearrangement links TRBV6-6 to TRBJ1-2; possibly TRBD1 for D (5 bases). V was pared by 6 bases and J by 4 bases, with 12 bases between. The CDR3 consists of 13 residues. Germline V gene lookup returns CDR1 MNHNY and CDR2 SVGAGI (reference sequence). As DNA, the CDR3 is TGTGCCAGCAGACGGGGCGACGTCTATGGCTACACCTTC. It translates to CASRRGDVYGYTF.

This chain connects TRBV23-1 to TRBJ1-4; possibly TRBD1 for D (6 bases). TRBV23-1 is known as an ORF, though its function is uncertain. Trimming stripped 9 bases from V and 7 bases from J, with 21 bases between. The CDR3 covers 15 residues. The CDR3 DNA follows: TGCGCCAGTTGGACGGGCGAACAGGGAGTTGAAAAACTGTTTTTT. This sequence encodes CASWTGEQGVEKLFF.

The CDR3 nucleotides are TGCGCCAGCAGGCGGGGGGAAGGTCAGAACACTGAAGCTTTCTTT. Translating it yields CASRRGEGQNTEAFF. The V call is TRBV5-1, the J call TRBJ1-1, with a tentative D call TRBD1 (5 bases). The CDR3 covers 15 residues. Per germline, CDR1 SGHRS and CDR2 YFSETQ. The V end was cut by 5 bases, the J end by 1 base, with 15 bases between.

The chain uses TRBV6-1 and TRBJ1-2; weak D call: TRBD1 (6 bases). V was trimmed by 3 bases and J by 2 bases, leaving 13 bases between them. The CDR3 contains 15 residues. Germline V gene sequence: CDR1 MNHNS, CDR2 SASEGT. The CDR3 DNA reads as TGTGCCAGCAGTGACTACAGGGAAGGAAACTATGGCTACACCTTC. Its translation: CASSDYREGNYGYTF.

The chain is built from TRBV29-1 and TRBJ1-3; possibly TRBD1 for D (6 bases). Germline lookup yields CDR1 SQVTM and CDR2 ANQGSEA. This CDR3 comprises 14 residues. V was clipped by 6 bases and J by 2 bases, with 14 bases between them. The CDR3 loop is CSVDRLAPGNTIYF. The CDR3 region has the DNA TGCAGCGTCGACAGGCTCGCGCCTGGAAACACCATATATTTT.

The chain couples TRBV5-4 to TRBJ2-1; no definite D call. CDR1 and CDR2 (germline): SGHNT, YYREEE (reference sequence). The CDR3 spans 13 residues. Trimming shortened V by 0 bases and J by 7 bases, and 8 bases separated the two germline ends. CDR3 protein: CASSLVSVNEQFF. The CDR3 nucleotides are TGTGCCAGCAGCTTGGTGTCAGTGAATGAGCAGTTCTTC.

The V and J genes are TRBV5-3 and TRBJ1-2, with no clear D. TRBV5-3 is known as an ORF, though its function is uncertain. The length of the CDR3 is 9 residues. V was pared by 4 bases and J by 8 bases, with 3 bases between. The CDR3 DNA is TGTGCCAGAAGCAAAGGCTACACCTTC. It translates to CARSKGYTF.

The J gene is TRBJ2-3, the V gene TRBV5-1, with D possibly matching TRBD2 (6 bases). This CDR3 is built from 13 residues. Germline V gene data show CDR1 as SGHRS and CDR2 as YFSETQ. V gave up 7 bases and J gave up 1 base, with 10 bases separating them. CDR3 DNA sequence: TGCGCCAGCGAGGGCGGGGGCACAGATACGCAGTATTTT. Amino acids: CASEGGGTDTQYF.